The 25 T cell receptor beta chains presented below share a single source sample, sequenced in a study of technical replicates of blood from several donors. Data came from immunoSEQ multiplex PCR; TCRdb stores just in-frame clones and leaves some out. Of about 100,000 clones in the sample, roughly 95% were seen once. The sequencing input was T cells isolated from PBMCs. These receptors came from a human donor in good health.

The chain links TRBV7-6 to TRBJ1-1; D might be TRBD1 (6 bases). V was trimmed by 0 bases and J by 4 bases, leaving 9 bases between them. The CDR3 loop spans 14 amino acids. Germline V CDR1 and CDR2: SGHVS, FNYEAQ. CDR3 DNA sequence: TGTGCCAGCAGCTTAGCAGGCAGGGGCACTGAAGCTTTCTTT. Its translation: CASSLAGRGTEAFF. Filled out from reference TRBV7-6 and TRBJ1-1, the complete variable domain reads GAGVSQSPRYKVTKRGQDVALRCDPISGHVSLYWYRQALGQGPEFLTYFNYEAQQDKSGLPNDRFSAERPEGSISTLTIQRTEQRDSAMYRCASSLAGRGTEAFFGQGTRLTVV.

The chain is built from TRBV10-3 and TRBJ2-1; 10 bases are a match to TRBD2. The CDR3 covers 14 residues. The germline V gene encodes CDR1 ENHRY and CDR2 SYGVKD. With 6 bases clipped from V and 8 bases from J, the junction kept 7 bases outside the gene matches. The CDR3 here is CAISRAGGPDEQFF. The CDR3 bases are TGTGCCATCAGCCGAGCGGGGGGGCCCGATGAGCAGTTCTTC.

The V gene is TRBV6-1, the J gene TRBJ1-2, with unresolved D. The CDR3 has 13 amino acids. The V gene lost 2 bases and the J gene lost 4 bases, with 8 bases spanning the gap. Per the germline V gene, CDR1 is MNHNS and CDR2 is SASEGT. This chain's CDR3 is CASSEWQVYGYTF. CDR3 DNA sequence: TGTGCCAGCAGTGAATGGCAGGTCTATGGCTACACCTTC.

The V gene is TRBV11-2, the J gene TRBJ1-2, with no clear D. This CDR3 has 13 amino acids. Germline V CDR1 and CDR2: SGHAT, FQNNGV. V dropped 0 bases and J dropped 13 bases, with 15 bases sitting between them. In DNA form, the CDR3 reads TGTGCCAGCAGCTTAGACACCGGTCCTCTGCGCACCTTC. Its translation is CASSLDTGPLRTF.

The chain combines TRBV21-1 with TRBJ2-7; TRBD2, the table's D call, lacks a check against the DNA. TRBV21-1 is listed as a pseudogene. The CDR3 totals 17 residues. The CDR3 sequence: CASREPTTSGSSYEQYF. CDR3 DNA sequence: TGTGCCAGCAGGGAGCCAACCACTAGCGGGAGTTCTTACGAGCAGTACTTC.

The chain uses TRBV30 and TRBJ1-4; 7 nucleotides match TRBD1. Losses at the gene ends were 4 bases for V and 7 bases for J; bases not matched to a gene: 15. The CDR3 runs to 16 residues. Looked up from germline, CDR1 is GTSNPN and CDR2 is SVGIG (reference sequence). CDR3 amino acids: CAWTGFVRDRGEKLFF. CDR3 DNA: TGTGCCTGGACGGGATTTGTTAGGGACAGAGGTGAAAAACTGTTTTTT.

The chain carries TRBV19 and TRBJ1-2, with D possibly matching TRBD1 (6 bases). CDR1 and CDR2 from the germline V gene are LNHDA and SQIVND (reference sequence). The CDR3 extends over 13 amino acids. Trimming removed 6 bases at V and 2 bases at J, with 10 bases between. The CDR3, as DNA: TGTGCCAGTAGGACAGGTCACAACTATGGCTACACCTTC. Translation gives CASRTGHNYGYTF.

The gene calls are TRBV10-3 and TRBJ2-3; 9 bases map to TRBD2. V shed 6 bases, J shed 6 bases, and the junction held 10 bases outside the gene matches. CDR1 is ENHRY, CDR2 SYGVKD, per germline. The CDR3 loop spans 15 amino acids. The CDR3 coding sequence is TGTGCCATCAGCGAACGGGCGGGGGGGTTGGATACGCAGTATTTT. Protein sequence: CAISERAGGLDTQYF.

The chain joins TRBV28 to TRBJ1-1; D call uncertain. CDR3 size: 16 residues. V shed 6 bases and J shed 1 base, with 18 bases lying between them. Germline loops: CDR1 MDHEN, CDR2 SYDVKM. CDR3 region: CASSPGWNSPNTEAFF. The CDR3 nucleotides read TGTGCCAGCAGCCCGGGATGGAATTCGCCGAACACTGAAGCTTTCTTT. Full variable domain (rest looked up from reference TRBV28 and TRBJ1-1): DVKVTQSSRYLVKRTGEKVFLECVQDMDHENMFWYRQDPGLGLRLIYFSYDVKMKEKGDIPEGYSVSREKKERFSLILESASTNQTSMYLCASSPGWNSPNTEAFFGQGTRLTVV.

This chain joins TRBV7-9 and TRBJ2-7, with D tentatively TRBD1 (6 bases). V lost 2 bases to trimming and J lost 3 bases, with 23 bases between them. The length of the CDR3 is 18 residues. Germline lookup yields CDR1 SEHNR and CDR2 FQNEAQ (reference sequence). The CDR3 loop is CASSLPILGGQRNYEQYF. In DNA form, the CDR3 reads TGTGCCAGCAGCTTACCCATACTCGGCGGACAGAGAAACTACGAGCAGTACTTC.

This chain's CDR3 is CASSAQTGADYEQYF. The CDR3, as DNA: TGTGCCAGCAGTGCCCAGACAGGGGCGGACTACGAGCAGTACTTC. The chain recombines TRBV6-1 with TRBJ2-7; 8 bases fit TRBD1. Germline loops: CDR1 MNHNS, CDR2 SASEGT. The trim removed 4 bases at V and 3 bases at J, leaving 8 bases unmatched. CDR3 length equals 15 residues.

The CDR3 DNA is TGTGCCAGCAGCGTAGAGGGACAGGGGTGGACCCAGTACTTC. Translated, it gives CASSVEGQGWTQYF. J is TRBJ2-5 and V is TRBV9; 10 nucleotides line up with TRBD1. V gave up 0 bases and J gave up 7 bases; unmatched junction bases: 3. The CDR3 spans 14 residues. CDR1 and CDR2 from the germline V gene are SGDLS and YYNGEE.

This clone was observed many times. The V call is TRBV4-1, the J call TRBJ2-7; 10 bases are a match to TRBD1. This CDR3 spans 15 amino acids. The trim removed 0 bases at V and 4 bases at J, leaving 3 bases unmatched. Per the germline V gene, CDR1 is MGHRA and CDR2 is YSYEKL. The CDR3 is CASSQDSGQGYEQYF. The CDR3 DNA reads as TGCGCCAGCAGCCAAGATTCGGGACAGGGGTACGAGCAGTACTTC.

This chain connects TRBV29-1 to TRBJ1-2, with TRBD1 matching 10 bases. Per germline, CDR1 SQVTM and CDR2 ANQGSEA. The CDR3 sequence is 13 residues long. V dropped 6 bases and J dropped 2; count of bases not matched to a gene: 3. CDR3 DNA: TGCAGCGTCGAGGGACAGGGGAACTATGGCTACACCTTC. Translation gives CSVEGQGNYGYTF.

The chain joins TRBV6-1 to TRBJ1-5; D is possibly TRBD1 (5 bases). The V gene's germline CDR1 is MNHNS and CDR2 SASEGT. The CDR3 is 13 residues long. V lost 4 bases and J 3 bases, leaving 7 bases between the germline ends. CDR3 amino acids: CASSGQINQPQHF. CDR3 coding DNA: TGTGCCAGCAGTGGACAGATCAATCAGCCCCAGCATTTT.

The rearrangement joins TRBV2 to TRBJ2-5; possible D gene TRBD1, 6 bases. Near its end, the DNA agrees better with TRBJ2-7, so the J call may be wrong. CDR1 SNHLY and CDR2 FYNNEI come from the germline V gene. The CDR3 spans 12 residues. In DNA form, the CDR3 reads TGTGCCAGCAGACAGGGAGCCTACGAGCAGTACTTC. Its protein product is CASRQGAYEQYF.

The V call is TRBV27, the J call TRBJ1-4; D is possibly TRBD1 (6 bases). V was shortened by 4 bases and J by 0 bases, with 9 bases between the two germline ends. Germline V gene sequence: CDR1 MNHEY, CDR2 SMNVEV (reference sequence). This CDR3 is 15 amino acids long. The CDR3 sequence is CASSWTAATNEKLFF. The CDR3 region has the DNA TGTGCCAGCAGTTGGACAGCTGCAACTAATGAAAAACTGTTTTTT.

The V call is TRBV4-1, the J call TRBJ2-1; no clear D gene. Per the germline V gene, CDR1 is MGHRA and CDR2 is YSYEKL. The V end lost 1 base, the J end lost 0 bases, and 10 bases lay between the germline ends. This CDR3 has 16 amino acids. The CDR3 sequence is CASSQGWSGSYNEQFF. Written as DNA, the CDR3 is TGCGCCAGCAGCCAAGGATGGTCCGGCTCCTACAATGAGCAGTTCTTC.

The gene calls are TRBV2 and TRBJ1-2; TRBD1 agrees at 8 bases. This CDR3 contains 13 residues. The V segment lost 7 bases and the J segment 7 bases; nucleotides outside the gene matches: 8. Looked up from germline, CDR1 is SNHLY and CDR2 is FYNNEI. For the CDR3, the DNA is TGTGCCAGCACTAGGACAGGGCGCTTTGGCTACACCTTC. Its translation: CASTRTGRFGYTF. The complete variable domain, with remaining parts taken from reference TRBV2 and TRBJ1-2, reads EPEVTQTPSHQVTQMGQEVILRCVPISNHLYFYWYRQILGQKVEFLVSFYNNEISEKSEIFDDQFSVERPDGSNFTLKIRSTKLEDSAMYFCASTRTGRFGYTFGSGTRLTVV.

This chain links TRBV4-1 with TRBJ2-1, with 10 bases identical to TRBD2. Germline CDR1 and CDR2: MGHRA and YSYEKL. V lost 1 base to trimming and J lost 5 bases; unmatched junction nucleotides: 11. The CDR3 extends over 18 amino acids. In DNA, the CDR3 is TGCGCCAGCAGCCAAGCAAGCGGGAGGGCCGATCTTCACAATGAGCAGTTCTTC. Encoded protein: CASSQASGRADLHNEQFF.

V gene TRBV11-2 combines with J gene TRBJ1-6; D remains unclear. V was cut by 4 bases and J by 6 bases, with 7 bases left in between. The CDR3 has 13 residues. CDR1 and CDR2 from the germline V gene are SGHAT and FQNNGV. The CDR3 reads CASSWEGNSPLHF. DNA for the CDR3: TGTGCCAGCAGCTGGGAGGGTAATTCACCCCTCCACTTT. Together with reference TRBV11-2 and TRBJ1-6, the CDR3 gives the full variable domain: EAGVAQSPRYKIIEKRQSVAFWCNPISGHATLYWYQQILGQGPKLLIQFQNNGVVDDSQLPKDRFSAERLKGVDSTLKIQPAKLEDSAVYLCASSWEGNSPLHFGNGTRLTVT.

The gene calls are TRBV7-2 and TRBJ1-2, with D perhaps matching TRBD1 (6 bases). Trimming left V 3 bases short and J 1 base short, with 9 bases between. The CDR3 loop spans 14 amino acids. CDR1 is SGHTA and CDR2 is FQGNSA in the germline V gene. The CDR3 DNA reads TGTGCCAGCAGCTTTGCACAGGGTAACTATGGCTACACCTTC. Encoded protein: CASSFAQGNYGYTF.

The V gene is TRBV19, the J gene TRBJ2-3; 9 positions agree with TRBD2. The trim removed 7 bases at V and 1 base at J, leaving 6 bases unmatched. CDR1 and CDR2 from the germline V gene are LNHDA and SQIVND (reference sequence). The length of the CDR3 is 15 residues. The CDR3 loop is CASTYLAGGTDTQYF. CDR3 in DNA: TGTGCCAGTACCTATTTAGCGGGAGGCACAGATACGCAGTATTTT.

This clone was seen only once. This rearrangement joins TRBV27 to TRBJ1-1; TRBD1 agrees at 8 bases. V lost 6 bases, J lost 1 base, and 1 base stayed unmatched. The CDR3 is 13 residues long. Germline values: CDR1 MNHEY, CDR2 SMNVEV (reference sequence). CDR3 loop: CASSGQGNTEAFF. CDR3 sequence (DNA): TGTGCCAGCAGCGGACAGGGGAACACTGAAGCTTTCTTT.

This chain links TRBV30 with TRBJ1-6; TRBD1 matches at 11 bases. J gave up 9 bases and V 3 bases, and 16 bases lay outside the gene matches. The V gene's germline CDR1 is GTSNPN and CDR2 SVGIG (reference sequence). The CDR3 totals 18 residues. The CDR3 DNA is TGTGCCTGGAGCCCAGGACAGGGGGCTCTCTCAGTTGGTTCACCCCTCCACTTT. Its translation is CAWSPGQGALSVGSPLHF.